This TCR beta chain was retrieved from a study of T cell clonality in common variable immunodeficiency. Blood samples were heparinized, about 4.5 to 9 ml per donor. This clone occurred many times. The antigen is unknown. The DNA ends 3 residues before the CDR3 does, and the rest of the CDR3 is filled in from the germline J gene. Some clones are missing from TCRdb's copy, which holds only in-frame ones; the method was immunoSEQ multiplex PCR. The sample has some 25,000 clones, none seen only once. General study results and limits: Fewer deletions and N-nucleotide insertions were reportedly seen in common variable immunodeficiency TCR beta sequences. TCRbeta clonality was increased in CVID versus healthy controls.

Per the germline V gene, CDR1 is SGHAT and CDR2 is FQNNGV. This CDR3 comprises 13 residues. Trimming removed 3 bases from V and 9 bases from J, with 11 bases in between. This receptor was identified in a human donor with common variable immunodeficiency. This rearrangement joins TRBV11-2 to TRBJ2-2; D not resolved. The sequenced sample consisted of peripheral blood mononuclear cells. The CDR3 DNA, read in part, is TGTGCCAGCAGCTTCACAGATGTTAGGGAG. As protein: CASSFTDVRE. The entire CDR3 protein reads CASSFTDVRELFF.